This TCR beta chain was recovered during a study of PD-L1 blockade in urothelial cancer. Some clones are missing from TCRdb's copy, which holds only in-frame ones; the method was immunoSEQ multiplex PCR. The table shows roughly 130,000 clones, with 70% to 85% occurring only once. The germline CDR1 and CDR2 sequences are MDHEN and SYDVKM. Trimming cost V 5 bases and J 8 bases; bases outside gene matches: 3. The length of the CDR3 is 13 residues. Time point of the sample: pretreatment peripheral blood. The sequencing used PBMCs, collected around atezolizumab (anti-PD-L1) treatment. The rearrangement uses TRBV28 and TRBJ1-4, with 9 bases aligning to TRBD1. The TCR was taken from a man between 45 and 60 years old with urothelial cancer. CDR3 protein: CASSGQGREKLFF. As DNA, the CDR3 is TGTGCCAGCAGTGGACAGGGGCGGGAAAAACTGTTTTTT.